A single sample is the source of the 8 T cell receptor beta chains below, sequenced in a study of blood T cell repertoires in COVID-19. TCRdb's table, derived via immunoSEQ multiplex PCR, lists solely in-frame clones and lacks some. The sample consists of fewer than 300,000 clones, 80% to 95% of them appearing once. The sequencing input was PBMCs or T cells enriched from blood (not recorded which). These receptors were taken from a young woman who had recovered from COVID-19.

The chain links TRBV14 to TRBJ1-2; D is unclear. The CDR3 has 13 residues. V was clipped by 0 bases and J by 4 bases, with 6 bases between them. CDR1 and CDR2 from the germline V gene are SGHDN and FVKESK. CDR3 region: CASSQDQRYGYTF. In nucleotides, the CDR3 is TGTGCCAGCAGCCAAGATCAGCGCTATGGCTACACCTTC.

V gene TRBV6-5 combines with J gene TRBJ2-1, with D perhaps TRBD1 (6 bases). Germline V gene sequence: CDR1 MNHEY, CDR2 SVGAGI. Trimming cost V 7 bases and J 7 bases, with 17 bases left between them. This CDR3 has 14 residues. In DNA, the CDR3 is TGTGCCAGCACCTCCGACAGGTTCGGGAATGAGCAGTTCTTC. This encodes CASTSDRFGNEQFF.

The chain uses TRBV5-5 and TRBJ2-1; no definite D call. Germline assignment: CDR1 SGHKS and CDR2 YYEKEE (reference sequence). This CDR3 is built from 15 residues. The V gene lost 0 bases and the J gene lost 2 bases, with 9 bases spanning the gap. The CDR3: CASSLAAQPYNEQFF. CDR3 DNA sequence: TGTGCCAGCAGCTTGGCTGCACAGCCCTACAATGAGCAGTTCTTC.

The chain links TRBV18 to TRBJ2-7; D is possibly TRBD1 (6 bases). This CDR3 spans 13 amino acids. V gave up 3 bases and J gave up 4 bases, with 10 bases separating them. Germline V lookup: CDR1 KGHSH, CDR2 LQKENI. CDR3 sequence: CASSPGAIYEQYF. In nucleotides, the CDR3 is TGTGCCAGCTCACCGGGGGCGATTTACGAGCAGTACTTC. The entire variable domain, with the rest obtained from reference TRBV18 and TRBJ2-7, is as follows: NAGVMQNPRHLVRRRGQEARLRCSPMKGHSHVYWYRQLPEEGLKFMVYLQKENIIDESGMPKERFSAEFPKEGPSILRIQQVVRGDSAAYFCASSPGAIYEQYFGPGTRLTVT.

The V gene is TRBV19, the J gene TRBJ1-1; D is unclear. CDR1 and CDR2 from the germline V gene are LNHDA and SQIVND (reference sequence). The CDR3 contains 14 residues. Trimming cost V 3 bases and J 1 base, with 9 bases left between them. Here the CDR3 DNA reads TGTGCCAGTAGTATTGGGCGGGGGAACACTGAAGCTTTCTTT. Its translation: CASSIGRGNTEAFF. Based on the CDR3 plus reference TRBV19 and TRBJ1-1, the full variable domain is DGGITQSPKYLFRKEGQNVTLSCEQNLNHDAMYWYRQDPGQGLRLIYYSQIVNDFQKGDIAEGYSVSREKKESFPLTVTSAQKNPTAFYLCASSIGRGNTEAFFGQGTRLTVV.

The chain links TRBV7-8 to TRBJ2-1; D not certain. V was cut by 1 base and J by 4 bases, with 5 bases left in between. Germline-derived CDR1 and CDR2 are SGHVS and FQNEAQ. The CDR3 is 13 amino acids. The CDR3 nucleotides read TGTGCCAGCAGCTTAGATCTTTACAATGAGCAGTTCTTC. Its translation is CASSLDLYNEQFF.

The chain has TRBV5-4 and TRBJ1-2; 7 nucleotides match TRBD1. CDR3 length: 14 amino acids. The germline gives CDR1 SGHNT, CDR2 YYREEE (reference sequence). V shed 4 bases and J 4 bases; nucleotides not matched to a gene: 7. DNA of the CDR3: TGTGCCAGCAGCAACAGACAGGGCGGCTATGGCTACACCTTC. It codes for CASSNRQGGYGYTF.

The chain employs TRBV5-1 and TRBJ2-7; 8 bases align to TRBD2. Germline CDR1 is SGHRS and CDR2 is YFSETQ. The V segment lost 3 bases and the J segment 5 bases; nucleotides outside the gene matches: 13. The CDR3 consists of 16 residues. The CDR3, as DNA: TGCGCCAGCAGCTGGTGGGGAGCGGGAGCGGTTGACGAGCAGTACTTC. Its protein product is CASSWWGAGAVDEQYF.